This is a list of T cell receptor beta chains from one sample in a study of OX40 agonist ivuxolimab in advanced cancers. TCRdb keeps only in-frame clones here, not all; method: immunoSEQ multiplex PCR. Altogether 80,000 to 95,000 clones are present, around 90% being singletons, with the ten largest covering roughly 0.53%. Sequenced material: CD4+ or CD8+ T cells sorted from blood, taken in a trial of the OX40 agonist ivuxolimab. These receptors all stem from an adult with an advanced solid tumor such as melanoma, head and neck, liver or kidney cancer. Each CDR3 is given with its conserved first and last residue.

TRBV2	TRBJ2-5	CASRKGTGGSETQYF
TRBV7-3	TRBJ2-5	CASSERTSGGAQYF
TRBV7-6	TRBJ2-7	CASSLRSPDRGLDEQYF
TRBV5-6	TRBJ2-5	CASSFFQTDPQETQYF
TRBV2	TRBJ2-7	CASAGQDSYEQYF
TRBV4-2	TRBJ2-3	CASSQTSVSTDTQYF
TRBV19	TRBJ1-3	CASFGNTIYF
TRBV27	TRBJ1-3	CASSFLGTGNTIYF
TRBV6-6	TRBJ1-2	CASRTGTGANYGYTF
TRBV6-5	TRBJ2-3	CASSYSIVSPPDTQYF
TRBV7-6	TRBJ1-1	CASSLASPIPTVPNTEAFF
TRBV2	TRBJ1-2	CASSPGTGNYGYTF